This T cell receptor beta chain derives from a study of blood T cell repertoires in COVID-19. As for the study in general: The study drew acute and convalescent COVID-19 samples from the United States, Italy and Spain. T cells, B-cell-depleted T cells, or PBMCs supplied cDNA or gDNA.

Trimming took off 5 bases at V and 10 bases at J, with 18 bases between the two ends. This CDR3 has 14 residues. Per germline, CDR1 SGHTA and CDR2 FQGNSA. Original data processing: Nucleated cell counts were estimated from reference gene primer amplification. This table comes from immunoSEQ multiplex PCR, and its TCRdb copy is limited to in-frame clones, with some not included. The DNA gave D and trimming, while V, J and clone size come from that table. Counted here are about 130,000 clones, approximately 80% occurring once; the ten biggest clones make up roughly 11%. The receptor was derived from a man in his 60s who had recovered from COVID-19. The chain carries TRBV7-2 and TRBJ2-1; a weak D match, TRBD2 (5 bases). Material: peripheral blood. The CDR3 loop is CASSATRDQEEQFF. For the CDR3, the DNA is TGTGCCAGCAGCGCAACCCGGGATCAGGAGGAGCAGTTCTTC.